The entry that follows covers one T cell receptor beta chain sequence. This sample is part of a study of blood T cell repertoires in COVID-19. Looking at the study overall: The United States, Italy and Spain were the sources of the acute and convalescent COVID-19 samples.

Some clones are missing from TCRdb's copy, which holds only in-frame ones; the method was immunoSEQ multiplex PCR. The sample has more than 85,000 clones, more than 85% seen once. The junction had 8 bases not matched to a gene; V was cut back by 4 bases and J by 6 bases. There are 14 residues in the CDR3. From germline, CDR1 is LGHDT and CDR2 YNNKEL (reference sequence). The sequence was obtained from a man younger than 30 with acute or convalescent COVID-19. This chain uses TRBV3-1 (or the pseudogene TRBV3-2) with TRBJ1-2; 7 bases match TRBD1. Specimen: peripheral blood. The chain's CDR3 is CASSLRDSSHGYTF. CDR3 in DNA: TGTGCCAGCAGCCTCCGGGACAGCAGCCATGGCTACACCTTC.